This T cell receptor (beta chain) stems from a study of T cells after yellow fever vaccination. Study-wide results and caveats: Post-booster reappearance was seen for most primary-vaccination clones (about 96% CD4, 85% to 90% CD8). Clonotypes shared by both compartments, CD4 and CD8, made up a small share. Abundant clonotypes from the bulk population could contaminate FACS-sorted repertoires.

TCRdb called the 5' RACE reads again in MiXCR, with one record for every CDR3 protein. Among a few hundred thousand distinct CDR3 sequences listed, more than 5.5% were seen once. From germline, CDR1 is ENHRY and CDR2 SYGVKD. Losses at the gene ends were 0 bases for V and 8 bases for J; bases not matched to a gene: 0. The CDR3 loop spans 13 amino acids. This clonotype was counted ten times or more. Its antigen is currently unknown. The TCR sequence derives from a man aged 25 to 45 who received the YFV17D yellow fever vaccine. The chain uses TRBV10-3 and TRBJ1-2; 10 bases line up with TRBD1. Sample: PBMCs, taken 5 days after the yellow fever booster vaccination. CDR3 loop: CAISESTGGGYTF. In DNA form, the CDR3 reads TGTGCCATCAGTGAGTCGACAGGGGGCGGCTACACCTTC.